This section outlines one T cell receptor (beta chain) sequence together with its context. The record originates from a study of identical twins' blood T cells. This CDR3 spans 13 amino acids. Trimming cost V 3 bases and J 4 bases, with 8 bases left between them. CDR1 is SGDLS and CDR2 is YYNGEE in the germline V gene. A previously described protocol, modified, built RNA-based TCR cDNA libraries. TCRdb reprocessed the 5' RACE reads with MiXCR, giving one entry per CDR3 protein. Seen here are 300,000 to 450,000 distinct CDR3 sequences, about 28% observed once, and the top ten hold approximately 6.6%. The origin of this receptor is a woman between 18 and 55 years old in good health. J is TRBJ2-1 and V is TRBV9; D may be TRBD1 (5 bases). Specimen: PBMCs. CDR3 sequence: CASSAGHYNEQFF. The CDR3 DNA reads TGTGCCAGCAGCGCCGGACATTACAATGAGCAGTTCTTC.